One and the same sample provided the 17 T cell receptor beta chains below, sequenced in a study of CXCR3-negative and CXCR3-positive naive CD8 T cells. These receptors have no identified antigens. Study outcomes and limitations: CXCR3-positive naive cells carried more hydrophobic TRB CDR3s than CXCR3-negative naive cells did.

The libraries of TRB cDNA were constructed through 5' RACE using UMI labels. TCRdb re-called the 5' RACE reads and gives one entry per CDR3 protein, without DNA. The ten top clones account for about 0.28%, within a sample of approximately 140,000 distinct CDR3 sequences. The sample was naive CXCR3+ CD8+ T cells from blood. Subset described: CD45RO-CCR7+CD27+CD95- naive CD8+ T cells expressing CXCR3 (TNR3+). The receptors shown here come from a human donor in good health. Some clones in this sample may be carry-over from other donors' samples.

The chain recombines TRBV27 with TRBJ2-7; TCRdb picks TRBD1, but there is no DNA to check that call. The CDR3 is made up of 15 amino acids. Germline CDR1 is MNHEY and CDR2 is SMNVEV (reference sequence). The CDR3 loop reads CASSYRTGTTYEQYF.

The chain joins TRBV29-1 to TRBJ2-1; TCRdb's D gene call, TRBD2, goes unchecked for lack of DNA. CDR3 length equals 15 residues. Germline lookup yields CDR1 SQVTM and CDR2 ANQGSEA. This CDR3 is CSVEGGTSLQAEQFF.

The chain carries TRBV27 and TRBJ2-7; the TCRdb call, TRBD1, lacks DNA for checking. Germline V gene lookup returns CDR1 MNHEY and CDR2 SMNVEV (reference sequence). CDR3 size: 13 residues. CDR3 residues: CASSWGTGYEQYF.

The chain carries TRBV5-1 and TRBJ2-7. From germline, CDR1 is SGHRS and CDR2 YFSETQ. The CDR3 consists of 15 residues. This CDR3 is CASSLAGGSSYEQYF.

CDR3 loop: CSARTASSGNTIYF. This rearrangement joins TRBV20-1 to TRBJ1-3; absent DNA, TCRdb's TRBD1 call cannot be checked. The V gene's germline CDR1 is DFQATT and CDR2 SNEGSKA (reference sequence). The CDR3 is made up of 14 amino acids.

The V gene is TRBV5-1, the J gene TRBJ2-5; TCRdb's D call, TRBD1, is unchecked because there is no DNA. The CDR3 covers 15 residues. Germline V gene data show CDR1 as SGHRS and CDR2 as YFSETQ. The CDR3 here is CASSLQGRVQETQYF.

The chain recombines TRBV4-1 with TRBJ2-2; TCRdb's D call of TRBD2 is untestable without DNA. Per germline, CDR1 MGHRA and CDR2 YSYEKL. The CDR3 covers 17 residues. This chain's CDR3 is CASSHLLAEPNTGELFF.

The chain recombines TRBV7-9 with TRBJ1-5; TCRdb's assignment of TRBD1 cannot be checked, as there is no DNA. The length of the CDR3 is 16 residues. Per the germline V gene, CDR1 is SEHNR and CDR2 is FQNEAQ (reference sequence). CDR3 region: CASSLGGGGSNQPQHF.

The chain uses TRBV4-3 and TRBJ2-1. The CDR3 runs to 16 residues. In germline, CDR1 is LGHNA, CDR2 YSLEER. CDR3 sequence: CASSQERRTVYNEQFF.

Here the CDR3 reads CASTLMTDPGTDTQYF. The V gene is TRBV28, the J gene TRBJ2-3; TCRdb returns TRBD1, unconfirmable since there is no DNA. CDR3 size: 16 residues. The germline V gene has CDR1 MDHEN and CDR2 SYDVKM.

This chain joins TRBV10-1 and TRBJ2-5; TCRdb's D call, TRBD1, is unchecked because there is no DNA. Germline loops: CDR1 WNHNN, CDR2 SYGVQD (reference sequence). The CDR3 is 15 residues long. The CDR3 loop is CASRNDRDRKETQYF.

V and J are TRBV7-9 and TRBJ2-3; TCRdb calls TRBD1, which cannot be checked without DNA. In germline, CDR1 is SEHNR, CDR2 FQNEAQ (reference sequence). The CDR3 is made up of 15 amino acids. The CDR3 sequence is CASSLTRGESDTQYF. The complete variable domain, with remaining parts taken from reference TRBV7-9 and TRBJ2-3, reads DTGVSQNPRHKITKRGQNVTFRCDPISEHNRLYWYRQTLGQGPEFLTYFQNEAQLEKSRLLSDRFSAERPKGSFSTLEIQRTEQGDSAMYLCASSLTRGESDTQYFGPGTRLTVL.

The rearrangement joins TRBV6-5 to TRBJ1-1; TCRdb reports TRBD1, a call that lacks DNA to check it against. The germline gives CDR1 MNHEY, CDR2 SVGAGI. The CDR3 totals 15 residues. CDR3 region: CASSYEPGRVTEAFF.

This rearrangement joins TRBV28 to TRBJ2-7; as DNA is missing, the TRBD2 call by TCRdb cannot be tested. The CDR3 length is 14 residues. Germline lookup yields CDR1 MDHEN and CDR2 SYDVKM. The CDR3: CASRASGSSYEQYF.

The chain links TRBV7-6 to TRBJ1-1; TCRdb calls TRBD1, which cannot be checked without DNA. This CDR3 is 13 amino acids long. From germline, CDR1 is SGHVS and CDR2 FNYEAQ. The CDR3 is CASSLADLSEAFF.

Here the CDR3 reads CASTSLMNTEAFF. The gene calls are TRBV7-9 and TRBJ1-1. CDR3 size: 13 residues. Per germline, CDR1 SEHNR and CDR2 FQNEAQ (reference sequence).

The chain uses TRBV27 and TRBJ2-3; TCRdb indicates TRBD2, and absent DNA this call remains unverified. Germline V gene lookup returns CDR1 MNHEY and CDR2 SMNVEV (reference sequence). The CDR3 sequence is 16 residues long. CDR3 amino acids: CASRQVGTSAADTQYF.